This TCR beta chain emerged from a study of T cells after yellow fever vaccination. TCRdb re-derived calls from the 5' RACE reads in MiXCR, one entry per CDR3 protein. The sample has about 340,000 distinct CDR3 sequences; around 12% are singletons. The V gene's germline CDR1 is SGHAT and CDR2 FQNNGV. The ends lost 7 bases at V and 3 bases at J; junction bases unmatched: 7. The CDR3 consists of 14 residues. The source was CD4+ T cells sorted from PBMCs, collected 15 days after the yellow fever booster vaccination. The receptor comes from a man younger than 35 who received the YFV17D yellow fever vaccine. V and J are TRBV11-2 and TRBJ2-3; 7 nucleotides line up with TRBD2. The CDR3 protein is CASMDGGWTDTQYF. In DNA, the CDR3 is TGTGCCAGCATGGACGGGGGGTGGACAGATACGCAGTATTTT.